Sequencing of this T cell receptor beta chain was carried out in a study of blood T cells in healthy people across ages. This clonotype came up a few times. Donors were healthy Caucasian individuals from Russia aged roughly 6 to 95. Each donor supplied roughly 10 milliliters of peripheral blood. The authors ran a second PCR of about 6 to 11 cycles using a sample-barcoded 5' primer and a J-beta primer mix. A template-switch adaptor with 12 random nucleotides tagged each cDNA molecule. Every sample produced at least 2.5 million CDR3-containing paired-end reads. TCRdb reanalysed the 5' RACE reads using MiXCR and keeps one entry per CDR3 protein. The sample holds about 1.4 million distinct CDR3 sequences, around 59% seen once. The CDR3 covers 17 residues. The ends were cut back, 5 bases at V and 0 bases at J, with 14 bases in the middle. Germline V gives CDR1 MNHNS, CDR2 SASEGT.

The receptor was derived from a man in his late teens or twenties in good health. The sample taken for sequencing was blood. The chain uses TRBV6-1 and TRBJ2-6, with TRBD2 as a possible D gene (7 bases). The CDR3 loop is CASSPGGYNSGANVLTF. In DNA form, the CDR3 reads TGTGCCAGCAGTCCGGGGGGCTACAACTCTGGGGCCAACGTCCTGACTTTC.